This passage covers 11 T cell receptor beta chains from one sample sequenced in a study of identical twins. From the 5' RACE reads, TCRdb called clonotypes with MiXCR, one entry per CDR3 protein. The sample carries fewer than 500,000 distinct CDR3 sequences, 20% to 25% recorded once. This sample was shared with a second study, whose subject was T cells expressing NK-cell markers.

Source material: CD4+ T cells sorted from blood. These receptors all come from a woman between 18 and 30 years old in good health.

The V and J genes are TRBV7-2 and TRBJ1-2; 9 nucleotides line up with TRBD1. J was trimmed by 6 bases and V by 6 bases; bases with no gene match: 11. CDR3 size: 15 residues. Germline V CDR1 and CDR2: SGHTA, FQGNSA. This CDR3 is CASRRRDRDRHGYTF. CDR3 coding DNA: TGTGCCAGCAGGAGGCGGGACAGGGATCGTCATGGCTACACCTTC.

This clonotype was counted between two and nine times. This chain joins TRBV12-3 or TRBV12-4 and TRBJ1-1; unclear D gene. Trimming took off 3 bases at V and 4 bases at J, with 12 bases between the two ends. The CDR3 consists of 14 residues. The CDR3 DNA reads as TGTGCCAGCAGTTTGCGGGTTGAAACCACTGAAGCTTTCTTT. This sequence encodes CASSLRVETTEAFF.

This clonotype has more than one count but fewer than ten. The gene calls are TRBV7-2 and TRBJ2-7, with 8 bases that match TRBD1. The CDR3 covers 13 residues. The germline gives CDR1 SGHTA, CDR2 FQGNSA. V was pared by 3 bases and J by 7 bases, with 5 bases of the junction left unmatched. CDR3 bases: TGTGCCAGCAGCTTTAGGACAGGGAGGGAGCAGTACTTC. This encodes CASSFRTGREQYF.

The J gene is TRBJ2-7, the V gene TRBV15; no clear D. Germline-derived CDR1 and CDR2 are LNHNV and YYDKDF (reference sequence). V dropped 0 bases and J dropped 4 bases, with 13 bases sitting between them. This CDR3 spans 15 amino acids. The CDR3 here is CATSRDPDPRYEQYF. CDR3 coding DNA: TGTGCCACCAGCAGAGATCCCGACCCCCGGTACGAGCAGTACTTC.

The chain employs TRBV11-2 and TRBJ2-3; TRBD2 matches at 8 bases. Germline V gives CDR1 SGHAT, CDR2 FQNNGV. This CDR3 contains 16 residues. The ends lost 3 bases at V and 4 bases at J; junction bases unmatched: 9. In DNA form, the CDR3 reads TGTGCCAGCAGCTTTTTAGCGGGAATGGGGGCAGATACGCAGTATTTT. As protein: CASSFLAGMGADTQYF.

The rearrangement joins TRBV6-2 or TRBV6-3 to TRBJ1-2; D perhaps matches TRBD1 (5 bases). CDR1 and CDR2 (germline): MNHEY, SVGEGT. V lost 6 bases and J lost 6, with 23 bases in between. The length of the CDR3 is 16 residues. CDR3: CASSLLPGRTYNGYTF. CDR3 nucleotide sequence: TGTGCCAGCAGCCTTTTGCCGGGACGGACCTACAATGGCTACACCTTC.

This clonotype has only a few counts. The CDR3 spells CASSLPIAGGTDTQYF. The CDR3 coding sequence is TGTGCCAGCAGCTTACCCATAGCGGGAGGGACAGATACGCAGTATTTT. This chain links TRBV7-2 with TRBJ2-3, with 11 bases aligning to TRBD2. In germline, CDR1 is SGHTA, CDR2 FQGNSA. V dropped 2 bases and J dropped 3; count of bases not matched to a gene: 4. The CDR3 loop spans 16 amino acids.

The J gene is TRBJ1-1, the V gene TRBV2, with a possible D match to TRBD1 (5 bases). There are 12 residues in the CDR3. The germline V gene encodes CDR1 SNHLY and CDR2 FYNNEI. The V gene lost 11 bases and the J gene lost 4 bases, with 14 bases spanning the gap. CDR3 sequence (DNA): TGTGCCGGGGGAATGAGGGGCACTGAAGCTTTCTTT. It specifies CAGGMRGTEAFF.

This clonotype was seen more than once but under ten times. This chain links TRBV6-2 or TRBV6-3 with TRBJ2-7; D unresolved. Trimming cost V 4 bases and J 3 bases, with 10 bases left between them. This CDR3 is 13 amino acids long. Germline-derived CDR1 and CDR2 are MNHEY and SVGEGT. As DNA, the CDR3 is TGTGCCAGCAGTTTTAACTTGGGCTACGAGCAGTACTTC. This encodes CASSFNLGYEQYF.

The CDR3 protein is CASSGGQGYSYEQYF. The CDR3 DNA sequence: TGTGCCAGCAGTGGGGGACAGGGCTACTCCTACGAGCAGTACTTC. The chain employs TRBV27 and TRBJ2-7, with TRBD1 matching over 9 bases. V was clipped by 5 bases and J by 0 bases; unmatched bases: 5. The CDR3 spans 15 residues. The germline V gene has CDR1 MNHEY and CDR2 SMNVEV (reference sequence).

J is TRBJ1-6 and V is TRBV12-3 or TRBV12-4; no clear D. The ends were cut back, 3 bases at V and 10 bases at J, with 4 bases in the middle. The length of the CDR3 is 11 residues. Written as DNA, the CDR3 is TGTGCCAGCAGTTTTGAATCACCCCTCCACTTT. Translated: CASSFESPLHF.